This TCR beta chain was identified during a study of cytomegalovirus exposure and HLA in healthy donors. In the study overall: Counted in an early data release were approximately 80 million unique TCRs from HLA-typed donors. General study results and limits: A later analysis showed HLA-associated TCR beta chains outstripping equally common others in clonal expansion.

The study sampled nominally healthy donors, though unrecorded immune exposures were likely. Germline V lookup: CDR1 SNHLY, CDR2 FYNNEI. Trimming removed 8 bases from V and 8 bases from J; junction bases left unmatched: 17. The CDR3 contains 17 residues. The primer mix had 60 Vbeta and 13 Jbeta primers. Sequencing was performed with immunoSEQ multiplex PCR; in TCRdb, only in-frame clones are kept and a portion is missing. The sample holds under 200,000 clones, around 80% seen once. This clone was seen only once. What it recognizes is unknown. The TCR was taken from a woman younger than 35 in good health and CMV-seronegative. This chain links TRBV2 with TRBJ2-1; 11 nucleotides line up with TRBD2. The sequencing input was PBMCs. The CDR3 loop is CASVRETSGISMDEQFF. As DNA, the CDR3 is TGTGCCAGCGTTCGAGAGACTAGCGGGATTTCGATGGATGAGCAGTTCTTC.